This is a list of T cell receptor beta chains from one sample in a study of T-cell memory formation after mild COVID-19. TCRdb re-derived calls from the 5' RACE reads in MiXCR, one entry per CDR3 protein. Among approximately 60,000 distinct CDR3 sequences, 9.3% were seen once, and the ten largest hold around 1.1%. The sequenced sample was PBMCs or a T cell subset sorted from them (not recorded which). These receptors all stem from a man aged 18 to 30 who had mild COVID-19 (a few samples of this study predate the infection). Cell type and time point are not known. CDR3s include the opening cysteine and the closing phenylalanine or tryptophan. D genes are given only for firm matches. Size is stated for part of the rows, as once, few or many counts, or as a class when the clone is expanded.

j_call clone_size v_call d_call cdr3_nt cdr3_aa
TRBJ1-2 . TRBV4-3 . TGCGCCAGCAGCCAAGGGGGCGTGATTTCGAGAGGCTACACCTTC CASSQGGVISRGYTF
TRBJ2-3 . TRBV6-5 TRBD1 TGTGCCAGTCCCTTCCGGGGACAGTGTCACGAAGATACGCAGTATTTT CASPFRGQCHEDTQYF
TRBJ1-1 few TRBV7-7 . TGTGCCAGCAGCTTAAAGCAGAACACTGAAGCTTTCTTT CASSLKQNTEAFF
TRBJ2-5 . TRBV7-2 TRBD2 TGTGCCAGCAGCTTAGCAGGCGGGGGGGCCGCAGAGACCCAGTACTTC CASSLAGGGAAETQYF
TRBJ1-6 . TRBV6-6 . TGTGCCAGCGGCCAGGATAGTTCACCCCTCCACTTT CASGQDSSPLHF
TRBJ2-3 few TRBV3-1 TRBD2 TGTGCCAGCAGCCAAGGGTCGGGGGGGCATAGAGATACGCAGTATTTT CASSQGSGGHRDTQYF
TRBJ1-2 . TRBV5-5 . TGTGCCAGCAGCTTTGGTCCAGGGAGTAGCTATGGCTACACCTTC CASSFGPGSSYGYTF
TRBJ1-4 few TRBV20-1 . TGCAGTGCTTGGCAACAGATCAATGAAAAACTGTTTTTT CSAWQQINEKLFF
TRBJ2-2 few TRBV6-5 . TGTGCCAGCAGTTACTCGATGGCTAGTATCTCGACCGGGGAGCTGTTTTTT CASSYSMASISTGELFF
TRBJ2-7 . TRBV15 TRBD1 TGTGCCACCAGCGGCGGGACAGGGGTGTACGAGCAGTACTTC CATSGGTGVYEQYF
TRBJ2-3 . TRBV9 . TGTGCCAGCAGCGCCACATTCGCAGATACGCAGTATTTT CASSATFADTQYF
TRBJ2-3 many TRBV6-1 . TGTGCCAGCACCAAAGAGGTGGCAGACCCCACAGATACGCAGTATTTT CASTKEVADPTDTQYF
TRBJ1-1 . TRBV7-3 . TGTGCCAGCAGCGCAAATACAGGGACATCTGAAGCTTTCTTT CASSANTGTSEAFF
TRBJ2-7 . TRBV20-1 . TGCAGTGCTAGCTCGGACGGGGACTCCTACGAGCAGTACTTC CSASSDGDSYEQYF
TRBJ2-3 few TRBV6-6 . TGTGCCAGCAGTTATATACACACAGATACGCAGTATTTT CASSYIHTDTQYF
TRBJ1-4 . TRBV28 . TGTGCCAGCAGCGAACCAACTAATGAAAAACTGTTTTTT CASSEPTNEKLFF
TRBJ2-2 many TRBV5-1 . TGCGCCAGCAGCTTGGCGGCCTGGGGGGAAACCGGGGAGCTGTTTTTT CASSLAAWGETGELFF
TRBJ2-5 . TRBV5-1 . TGCGCCAGCAGCAAGGACCGAGAGACCCAGTACTTC CASSKDRETQYF
TRBJ2-5 many TRBV30 . TGTGCCTGGAGAGGGGCCTTCCAAGAGACCCAGTACTTC CAWRGAFQETQYF
TRBJ2-1 . TRBV15 . TGTGCCACCAGCGGAAGACAGAGCCATGAGCAGTTCTTC CATSGRQSHEQFF
TRBJ1-5 many TRBV12-3/TRBV12-4 . TGTGCCAGCAGTCTCAGGGCTAATCAGCCCCAGCATTTT CASSLRANQPQHF
TRBJ2-4 many TRBV20-1 . TGCAGTGCTCATACAGGGGCGGGAGAGATTCAGTACTTC CSAHTGAGEIQYF
TRBJ2-1 few TRBV4-2 TRBD2 TGTGCCAGCAGCCCCCGCGGACTAGCGGGGGAGCCTTCCTCCTACAATGAGCAGTTCTTC CASSPRGLAGEPSSYNEQFF
TRBJ2-5 few TRBV6-5 TRBD2 TGTGCCAGCAGTTACTCGAGGTCTAGCGGAGGGGAGACCCAGTACTTC CASSYSRSSGGETQYF
TRBJ2-3 . TRBV20-1 TRBD2 TGCAGTGCTGGAGCCGCTAGCGGGGGAATAGATACGCAGTATTTT CSAGAASGGIDTQYF
TRBJ2-3 . TRBV2 TRBD1 TGTGCCAGCAGTATTAGACAGGGTTTGACAGATACGCAGTATTTT CASSIRQGLTDTQYF
TRBJ2-7 medium-sized TRBV7-9 TRBD2 TGTGCCAGCAGCGCCCCAGCGGGGGTCGGCGAGCAGTACTTC CASSAPAGVGEQYF
TRBJ2-3 . TRBV7-2 . TGTGCCAGCAGCTTCCCGGGGAACTCGGCAGATACGCAGTATTTT CASSFPGNSADTQYF
TRBJ1-1 . TRBV10-1 . TGCGCCAGCAGTGCACAGACGAACACTGAAGCTTTCTTT CASSAQTNTEAFF
TRBJ1-4 . TRBV7-2 TRBD1 TGTGCCAGCAGCTTGGGAGGGACAGCCGATAATGAAAAACTGTTTTTT CASSLGGTADNEKLFF
TRBJ2-7 . TRBV9 TRBD2 TGTGCCAGCAGCGTAGATTCTGCGGGGGGTTTGCAGTACTTC CASSVDSAGGLQYF
TRBJ2-4 . TRBV5-1 . TGCGCCAGTAACCTACAGGGAATGTCGGACATTCAGTACTTC CASNLQGMSDIQYF
TRBJ2-6 few TRBV5-4 TRBD1 TGTGCCAGCTCCCTGGGGACAGCAAGCTCTGGGGCCAACGTCCTGACTTTC CASSLGTASSGANVLTF
TRBJ2-1 many TRBV20-1 . TGCAGTGGTATCCCGGGGCAGGGCGCAGGGCAGTTCTTC CSGIPGQGAGQFF
TRBJ2-1 many TRBV15 . TGTGCCACCAGCAGAGAGAGGACAGTCTCCAATGAGCAGTTCTTC CATSRERTVSNEQFF
TRBJ2-2 many TRBV11-2 . TGTGCCAGCAGCTTAATCCCAGGGGCAGGTGACACCGGGGAGCTGTTTTTT CASSLIPGAGDTGELFF
TRBJ1-1 . TRBV29-1 TRBD1 TGCAGCGTTGGTGGACAGGGGGGGAATATGAACACTGAAGCTTTCTTT CSVGGQGGNMNTEAFF
TRBJ1-4 . TRBV24-1 . TGTGCCACCAGTGACCAGCCCTCTGCGGGGAATAATGAAAAACTGTTTTTT CATSDQPSAGNNEKLFF
TRBJ2-2 few TRBV10-3 TRBD1 TGTGCCATCACTCAGGGGGCTAACGGGGAGCTGTTTTTT CAITQGANGELFF
TRBJ1-3 few TRBV7-9 TRBD1 TGTGCCAGCAGCTCGTGGACAGGGACCTCTGGAAACACCATATATTTT CASSSWTGTSGNTIYF
TRBJ1-2 . TRBV5-1 . TGCGCCAGCAGCTTGGAGTCCCAGAATAACTATGGCTACACCTTC CASSLESQNNYGYTF
TRBJ2-1 . TRBV3-1 TRBD2 TGTGCCAGCAGCCCCATAGCGGGGGGATACAATGAGCAGTTCTTC CASSPIAGGYNEQFF
TRBJ2-1 many TRBV7-3 . TGTGCCAGCAGCCTCGACTATTCTGATGAGCAGTTCTTC CASSLDYSDEQFF
TRBJ2-7 few TRBV18 TRBD2 TGTGCCAGCTCACCGGGAGGGACCTACGAGCAGTACTTC CASSPGGTYEQYF
TRBJ1-6 once TRBV7-2 . TGTGCCAGCAGCTCCCCCCATGGACAGAGAAATTCACCCCTCCACTTT CASSSPHGQRNSPLHF
TRBJ2-3 many TRBV15 . TGTGCCACCAGCAATTACGGCACCCCTAGGCAGTATTTT CATSNYGTPRQYF
TRBJ1-1 few TRBV3-1 TRBD1 TGTGCCAGCAGCCAAGAAAGGGCAGGGGGCAACACTGAAGCTTTCTTT CASSQERAGGNTEAFF
TRBJ2-6 . TRBV19 . TGTGCCAGTAGCAGGAGGCATGTAGTATCGGGGGCCAACGTCCTGACTTTC CASSRRHVVSGANVLTF
TRBJ2-7 few TRBV7-9 . TGTGCCAGCAGCTTAGAGACTTCCTACGAGCAGTACTTC CASSLETSYEQYF
TRBJ1-5 few TRBV20-1 . TGCAGTGCTAGAGGGGGGCCCGCTCAGCCCCAGCATTTT CSARGGPAQPQHF
TRBJ1-2 few TRBV9 TRBD1 TGTGCCAGCAGCGCCTCCGGGACAGGGTGGGGTGGCTACACCTTC CASSASGTGWGGYTF
TRBJ2-3 . TRBV24-1 TRBD1 TGTGCCACCGGGACAGAGCATAGCACAGATACGCAGTATTTT CATGTEHSTDTQYF
TRBJ1-2 . TRBV12-3/TRBV12-4 . TGTGCCAGCAGTTTCCGGGGCGGCTTCTATGGCTACACCTTC CASSFRGGFYGYTF
TRBJ1-1 few TRBV10-3 . TGTGCCATCAGTGAGATCGGCAGATTGAACACTGAAGCTTTCTTT CAISEIGRLNTEAFF